The 23 T cell receptor beta chains below were found in one sample sequenced in a study of T-cell reconstitution after alpha-beta-depleted transplantation in children. Unique molecular identifiers were incorporated into the prepared TCRbeta library. Each CDR3 protein is one row after TCRdb ran MiXCR on the PCR reads. The sample yields roughly 400,000 distinct CDR3 sequences, over 20% seen once. The specimen was PBMCs from the stem cell graft donor, collected from the stem cell graft. These receptors came from a human donor who donated a stem cell graft to a child with acute myeloid leukemia.

This clonotype showed up just a few times. The chain links TRBV4-2 to TRBJ2-3; 9 nucleotides match TRBD2. The CDR3 extends over 16 amino acids. Trimming took 1 base from V and 2 from J; bases not matched to a gene: 4. Germline V gene sequence: CDR1 LGHNA, CDR2 YNFKEQ. The CDR3 spells CASSQGSGRNTDTQYF. The CDR3 DNA reads TGTGCCAGCAGCCAAGGTAGCGGGAGAAACACAGATACGCAGTATTTT.

The chain employs TRBV11-2 and TRBJ2-3; TRBD2 agrees at 7 bases. CDR1 SGHAT and CDR2 FQNNGV come from the germline V gene. V was clipped by 8 bases and J by 4 bases; unmatched bases: 6. This CDR3 is 13 amino acids long. CDR3 coding DNA: TGTGCCAGCGGACTTGGACTAGCAGATACGCAGTATTTT. This encodes CASGLGLADTQYF.

V and J are TRBV27 and TRBJ2-7; either TRBD1 or TRBD2 may fit D (6 bases each). The germline gives CDR1 MNHEY, CDR2 SMNVEV (reference sequence). The CDR3 is 16 residues long. Trimming took off 3 bases at V and 7 bases at J, with 22 bases between the two ends. The CDR3 reads CASSFLPGQGGGEQYF. The CDR3 DNA sequence: TGTGCCAGCAGTTTTCTGCCCGGGCAAGGAGGGGGTGAGCAGTACTTC.

The genes are TRBV10-3 and TRBJ2-1; TRBD2 agrees at 9 bases. Per germline, CDR1 ENHRY and CDR2 SYGVKD. V trimming: 0 bases; J trimming: 10 bases; junction bases outside the gene matches: 13. The CDR3 contains 17 residues. The CDR3 sequence is CAISESPRSLAGSEQFF. CDR3 sequence (DNA): TGTGCCATCAGTGAGTCTCCCAGAAGTCTAGCGGGATCGGAGCAGTTCTTC.

Only a few counts were recorded for this clonotype. This CDR3 is CASTAGQGARSILEKLFF. DNA for the CDR3: TGTGCCAGCACCGCTGGACAGGGGGCGAGGTCTATACTTGAAAAACTGTTTTTT. The chain joins TRBV27 to TRBJ1-4; 11 positions match TRBD1. Germline V CDR1 and CDR2: MNHEY, SMNVEV (reference sequence). This CDR3 has 18 amino acids. V shed 7 bases and J 7 bases; nucleotides not matched to a gene: 17.

This rearrangement joins TRBV27 to TRBJ2-1; 7 bases are a match to TRBD2. The CDR3 length is 15 residues. The trim removed 7 bases at V and 2 bases at J, leaving 8 bases unmatched. Germline-derived CDR1 and CDR2 are MNHEY and SMNVEV (reference sequence). Here the CDR3 reads CASNTGLAAYNEQFF. The CDR3, as DNA: TGTGCCAGCAACACGGGGCTAGCGGCCTACAATGAGCAGTTCTTC.

This clonotype was seen just once. V gene TRBV28 combines with J gene TRBJ2-2, with TRBD2 as a possible D gene (5 bases). Between the trimmed V and J ends, which lost 5 bases and 2 bases, there was a span of 24 bases. Per germline, CDR1 MDHEN and CDR2 SYDVKM. The CDR3 contains 19 residues. CDR3 protein: CASSRPSDYAAGNTGELFF. CDR3 DNA: TGTGCCAGCAGTCGACCGAGCGACTACGCGGCCGGAAACACCGGGGAGCTGTTTTTT.

The genes are TRBV12-3 or TRBV12-4 and TRBJ2-1; the D is unclear. The CDR3 has 16 amino acids. The V end was cut by 1 base, the J end by 0 bases, with 10 bases between. Here the CDR3 DNA reads TGTGCCAGCAGTTTAGTGACGCCGAGCTCCTACAATGAGCAGTTCTTC. This sequence encodes CASSLVTPSSYNEQFF.

This chain connects TRBV7-2 to TRBJ2-7; D perhaps matches TRBD2 (5 bases). CDR1 is SGHTA and CDR2 is FQGNSA in the germline V gene. This CDR3 has 16 residues. V gave up 4 bases and J gave up 5 bases, with 21 bases separating them. For the CDR3, the DNA is TGTGCCAGCAGCTCCCGAAGCTTGAGGGTTTCAAACGAGCAGTACTTC. It encodes CASSSRSLRVSNEQYF. Full variable domain (outside the CDR3, taken from reference TRBV7-2 and TRBJ2-7): GAGVSQSPSNKVTEKGKDVELRCDPISGHTALYWYRQSLGQGLEFLIYFQGNSAPDKSGLPSDRFSAERTGGSVSTLTIQRTQQEDSAVYLCASSSRSLRVSNEQYFGPGTRLTVT.

This clonotype has more than one count but fewer than ten. V usage is TRBV7-6 and J usage is TRBJ2-3, with D possibly being TRBD1 or TRBD2 (5 bases each). This CDR3 contains 17 residues. V lost 0 bases and J 3 bases, leaving 16 bases between the germline ends. The V gene's germline CDR1 is SGHVS and CDR2 FNYEAQ. The CDR3, as DNA: TGTGCCAGCAGCTTAGCGGCGACAGAAGGAGGAACAGATACGCAGTATTTT. Its translation: CASSLAATEGGTDTQYF.

This rearrangement joins TRBV9 to TRBJ1-2; 9 bases match TRBD1. Trimming took 10 bases from V and 7 from J; bases not matched to a gene: 17. The CDR3 is made up of 15 amino acids. CDR1 is SGDLS and CDR2 is YYNGEE in the germline V gene. CDR3 sequence (DNA): TGTGCCGGACAACAGGGGGCGGCCTTCGCCTGTGGCTACACCTTC. It encodes CAGQQGAAFACGYTF.

This clonotype was counted between two and nine times. This chain links TRBV29-1 with TRBJ1-1, with 8 bases aligning to TRBD1. Trimming at V came to 6 bases and at J to 4 bases, leaving 7 bases not matched to a gene. The CDR3 contains 13 residues. Germline values: CDR1 SQVTM, CDR2 ANQGSEA. The CDR3 DNA reads as TGCAGCGTGGAGACAGGGGACGGCACTGAAGCTTTCTTT. This translates into CSVETGDGTEAFF.

In DNA, the CDR3 is TGTGCCAGCAGTCCCCGCCGGGTGGGAGCTTTCTTT. Protein product: CASSPRRVGAFF. The J gene is TRBJ1-1, the V gene TRBV6-2 or TRBV6-3; D is uncertain. The CDR3 is 12 amino acids. V lost 5 bases and J lost 10, with 14 bases in between. Germline assignment: CDR1 MNHEY and CDR2 SVGEGT.

This clonotype was counted a few times. The V and J genes are TRBV20-1 and TRBJ2-3; 9 bases match TRBD2. Per the germline V gene, CDR1 is DFQATT and CDR2 is SNEGSKA (reference sequence). The CDR3 has 14 amino acids. Trimming cost V 6 bases and J 9 bases; bases outside gene matches: 13. CDR3 sequence (DNA): TGCAGTGCCTCTAGCGGGACTACCCAGGGGACGCAGTATTTT. It specifies CSASSGTTQGTQYF.

The J gene is TRBJ2-5, the V gene TRBV28; 15 bases line up with TRBD2. Trimming took 1 base from V and 6 from J; bases not matched to a gene: 9. Germline V lookup: CDR1 MDHEN, CDR2 SYDVKM. CDR3 size: 18 residues. The CDR3 DNA reads as TGTGCCAGCAGTTTATTCCCCAGGACTAGCGGGAGGGACCAGACCCAGTACTTC. Encoded protein: CASSLFPRTSGRDQTQYF.

In this sample, this clonotype turned up a few times. This chain uses TRBV9 with TRBJ2-7, with D possibly matching TRBD1 (5 bases). Germline CDR1 reads SGDLS; CDR2 reads YYNGEE. The CDR3 totals 14 residues. V gave up 0 bases and J gave up 6 bases, with 13 bases separating them. The CDR3 DNA reads TGTGCCAGCAGCGTAGGGGCCAGGGCACCCGAGCAGTACTTC. The encoded protein is CASSVGARAPEQYF.

This rearrangement joins TRBV12-3 or TRBV12-4 to TRBJ2-2, with D maybe TRBD1 (6 bases). This CDR3 contains 16 residues. The V end lost 6 bases, the J end lost 1 base, and 15 bases lay between the germline ends. CDR3 sequence (DNA): TGTGCCAGCAGCCCCCGGGACAAGATGAACACCGGGGAGCTGTTTTTT. Encoded protein: CASSPRDKMNTGELFF.

This clonotype was counted between two and nine times. The V call is TRBV5-1, the J call TRBJ2-2; the D is unclear. This CDR3 region has 14 residues. The V end lost 0 bases, the J end lost 8 bases, and 11 bases lay between the germline ends. Germline V gene sequence: CDR1 SGHRS, CDR2 YFSETQ. The CDR3 nucleotides are TGCGCCAGCAGCTTGGCTGGCATATCTGGGGAGCTGTTTTTT. It is translated as CASSLAGISGELFF.

Remarks on this clonotype: The CDR3 end shows no conserved phenylalanine or tryptophan, and so a read error is likely. This sequence joins TRBV20-1 and TRBJ1-2; D is unclear. The CDR3 has 12 amino acids. The germline V gene encodes CDR1 DFQATT and CDR2 SNEGSKA (reference sequence). The V end lost 7 bases, the J end lost 7 bases, and 16 bases lay between the germline ends. As DNA, the CDR3 is TGCAGTGTAGGTGTTGCCCTTGGTGGCTACACCTAC. Its translation is CSVGVALGGYTY.

This clonotype was picked up one time. The rearrangement links TRBV20-1 to TRBJ2-7, with TRBD2 matching 7 bases. Germline CDR1 and CDR2: DFQATT and SNEGSKA (reference sequence). The CDR3 spans 14 residues. V lost 0 bases to trimming and J lost 3 bases; unmatched junction nucleotides: 5. In DNA, the CDR3 is TGCAGTGCTAGAGATAAGGGCGGGAGCTACGAGCAGTACTTC. Protein product: CSARDKGGSYEQYF.

This clonotype has at least ten counts. This chain connects TRBV20-1 to TRBJ2-3; no clear D. In germline, CDR1 is DFQATT, CDR2 SNEGSKA (reference sequence). The CDR3 covers 14 residues. Trimming cost V 1 base and J 0 bases, with 8 bases left between them. CDR3 nucleotide sequence: TGCAGTGCTAGAGGGAAGACTAGCACAGATACGCAGTATTTT. This codes for CSARGKTSTDTQYF.

The J gene is TRBJ1-6, the V gene TRBV20-1; D call uncertain. This CDR3 contains 14 residues. Germline CDR1 reads DFQATT; CDR2 reads SNEGSKA (reference sequence). Deletions cut 3 bases from V and 7 bases from J, with 13 bases between. The CDR3 protein is CSASWRRSNSPLHF. The CDR3 nucleotides are TGCAGTGCTAGTTGGCGGCGATCGAATTCACCCCTCCACTTT.

The chain couples TRBV4-2 to TRBJ2-3, with D uncertain. Trimming cost V 4 bases and J 1 base, with 9 bases left between them. Per germline, CDR1 LGHNA and CDR2 YNFKEQ. This CDR3 comprises 14 residues. The CDR3 nucleotides read TGTGCCAGCAGCCTAAAACCACGCACAGATACGCAGTATTTT. Protein sequence: CASSLKPRTDTQYF.